This is a list of T cell receptor beta chains from one sample in a study of control samples from healthy donors and cancer patients. Repertoires were generated with immunoSEQ multiplex PCR, while TCRdb's copy carries only in-frame clones and drops some. The table records over 150,000 clones, roughly 94% of them present only once. The sample consisted of PBMCs. The receptors come from a man aged 60-69 years with colorectal cancer. Each CDR3 is given with its conserved first and last residue. D genes are given only for firm matches. Where a row states a size, it is once, few, many or the class of an expanded clone; other rows omit it.

D gene,J gene,V gene,clone size,CDR3 protein,CDR3 DNA
TRBD2,TRBJ2-7,TRBV7-2,once,CASSLAGGTYEQYF,TGTGCCAGCAGCTTAGCGGGGGGGACCTACGAGCAGTACTTC
NA,TRBJ2-5,TRBV12-3/TRBV12-4,NA,CATTWRGTQYF,TGTGCCACAACCTGGAGGGGGACCCAGTACTTC
NA,TRBJ2-3,TRBV7-6,NA,CASSLAGRVDTQYF,TGTGCCAGCAGCTTGGCGGGCCGGGTAGATACGCAGTATTTT
TRBD2,TRBJ2-4,TRBV4-1,NA,CASSFRSLAGVIQYF,TGCGCCAGCAGCTTCAGGAGCCTAGCGGGGGTCATTCAGTACTTC
NA,TRBJ1-5,TRBV19,NA,CASNIGGRQPQHF,TGTGCCAGTAATATAGGGGGGCGTCAGCCCCAGCATTTT
TRBD1,TRBJ1-2,TRBV19,NA,CASIPTGGNYGYTF,TGTGCCAGTATCCCGACAGGGGGAAACTATGGCTACACCTTC
NA,TRBJ1-1,TRBV18,NA,CASSLLDSENTEAFF,TGTGCCAGCTCACTTTTAGACAGTGAGAACACTGAAGCTTTCTTT
NA,TRBJ2-7,TRBV14,NA,CASSLAFGRASYEQYF,TGTGCCAGCAGCCTAGCATTCGGACGGGCGAGCTACGAGCAGTACTTC
TRBD1,TRBJ1-5,TRBV7-2,NA,CASSLGDSSNQPQHF,TGTGCCAGCAGCTTAGGGGACAGTAGCAATCAGCCCCAGCATTTT
NA,TRBJ1-2,TRBV7-9,once,CASSLSGGGYTF,TGTGCCAGCAGCTTATCCGGGGGAGGCTACACCTTC
NA,TRBJ2-2,TRBV5-4,once,CASNSDGGIGELFF,TGTGCCAGCAACTCTGACGGAGGGATCGGGGAGCTGTTTTTT
NA,TRBJ1-4,TRBV19,NA,CASSGPGHSEKLFF,TGTGCCAGTAGTGGACCGGGACACTCCGAAAAACTGTTTTTT
NA,TRBJ1-1,TRBV4-3,once,CASSQEGEGNTEAFF,TGCGCCAGCAGCCAAGAGGGGGAAGGGAACACTGAAGCTTTCTTT
NA,TRBJ1-6,TRBV12-3/TRBV12-4,NA,CASSLDSPLHF,TGTGCCAGCAGTTTGGATTCACCCCTCCACTTT
TRBD1,TRBJ2-7,TRBV25-1,NA,CASSESGRGLDEQYF,TGTGCCAGCAGTGAATCTGGCAGGGGGCTTGACGAGCAGTACTTC
NA,TRBJ1-1,TRBV7-2,NA,CASSSQGFMNTEAFF,TGTGCCAGCAGCTCCCAGGGATTTATGAACACTGAAGCTTTCTTT
NA,TRBJ1-3,TRBV3-1/TRBV3-2,NA,CASSQAGAGNTIYF,TGTGCCAGCAGCCAAGCAGGGGCTGGAAACACCATATATTTT
NA,TRBJ1-2,TRBV6-4,once,CASRMTGQRGYTF,TGTGCCAGCAGAATGACAGGCCAGCGAGGCTACACCTTC
NA,TRBJ1-2,TRBV9,NA,CASSVLPGLYGYTF,TGTGCCAGCAGCGTCCTCCCGGGACTCTATGGCTACACCTTC
NA,TRBJ2-7,TRBV6-6,NA,CASSLDRTSSYEQYF,TGTGCCAGCAGCTTAGACAGGACTAGCTCCTACGAGCAGTACTTC
TRBD1,TRBJ2-7,TRBV6-2/TRBV6-3,NA,CASSRTGEAEQYF,TGTGCCAGCAGTCGGACAGGGGAAGCCGAGCAGTACTTC
NA,TRBJ1-1,TRBV6-1,NA,CASSESRLRMLSSSTEAFF,TGTGCCAGCAGTGAAAGCCGTCTTCGTATGTTGAGTTCAAGTACTGAAGCTTTCTTT
TRBD2,TRBJ2-5,TRBV12-3/TRBV12-4,NA,CASSFWGGETQYF,TGTGCCAGCAGTTTTTGGGGGGGAGAGACCCAGTACTTC
NA,TRBJ1-2,TRBV12-3/TRBV12-4,NA,CASSFGNNYGYTF,TGTGCCAGCAGTTTTGGCAATAACTATGGCTACACCTTC
TRBD1,TRBJ1-1,TRBV6-5,NA,CASTGGLTEAFF,TGTGCCAGCACAGGGGGCCTCACTGAAGCTTTCTTT
TRBD2,TRBJ2-3,TRBV3-1/TRBV3-2,NA,CASSLAGGRTDTQYF,TGTGCCAGCAGCCTAGCGGGGGGGCGAACAGATACGCAGTATTTT
NA,TRBJ2-7,TRBV3-1/TRBV3-2,NA,CASSQAPGISSYEQYF,TGTGCCAGCAGCCAAGCTCCAGGGATCAGCTCCTACGAGCAGTACTTC
TRBD1,TRBJ2-2,TRBV4-3,NA,CASSQSAGGLGAGELFF,TGCGCCAGCAGCCAAAGTGCAGGGGGCTTAGGAGCCGGGGAGCTGTTTTTT
TRBD1,TRBJ2-7,TRBV7-8,NA,CASSTRTGAGEQYF,TGTGCCAGCAGCACGCGGACAGGGGCGGGGGAGCAGTACTTC